The table lists the clone carrying this TCR beta chain with a few counts. The antigen remains unidentified. The data derive from a study of blood T cells in healthy people across ages. Extractions gave at least 5 micrograms of total RNA per sample. Germline CDR1 MGHDK, CDR2 SYGVNS. Trimming took off 2 bases at V and 2 bases at J, with 13 bases between the two ends. The length of the CDR3 is 17 residues. Together with a sample-barcoded 5' primer, a J-beta primer mix was included in a second PCR lasting about 6 to 11 cycles. TCRdb called the 5' RACE reads again in MiXCR, with one record for every CDR3 protein. The sample comprises fewer than 900,000 distinct CDR3 sequences, about 34% of which are singletons, and 10% to 15% rests with the top ten. Study-wide points: Estimates of diversity drawn from one million T cells were considered underestimates.

Sequences were obtained from blood. The chain uses TRBV25-1 and TRBJ2-6; weak D call: TRBD1 (5 bases). This TCR was sampled from a man aged 18 to 35 in good health. CDR3 in amino acids: CASSEAGRVAGANVLTF. The CDR3 nucleotides read TGTGCCAGCAGTGAAGCAGGCAGGGTGGCTGGGGCCAACGTCCTGACTTTC.